This TCR beta chain is drawn from a study of monozygotic twins with inflammatory bowel disease. Germline V gives CDR1 LGHNA, CDR2 YNFKEQ. This CDR3 comprises 15 residues. Unsorted whole blood yielded the total RNA, with T cells left unselected. Overall study findings and caveats: Any single strong signal or clonotype tied to IBD lacked support. IBD patients, compared with healthy twins, shared fewer clonotypes with others (especially with disease activity).

Of note for this clonotype: What it binds is unknown.

The input for each TCR library was approximately 3,400 ng of total RNA. TCRdb reworked the 5' RACE reads into one entry per CDR3 protein, no DNA. This sample contains approximately 340,000 distinct CDR3 sequences. The source of this sequence is a human donor with ulcerative colitis or Crohn's disease, or a healthy co-twin of an affected twin (not recorded which). The chain combines TRBV4-2 with TRBJ2-7. Input material: blood. The CDR3 here is CASSQASRDLYEQYF.